Reported below is one T cell receptor (beta chain). Its cognate antigen is unknown. TCRdb processed the RACE reads anew with MiXCR; each CDR3 protein has one entry. The sample lists approximately 28,000 distinct CDR3 sequences; 7.5% to 10% were seen once. As for time point: patch test 2, 6 weeks after DPC sensitization. Treatment given: therapeutic diphenylcyclopropenone sensitization with weekly scalp DPC. These data belong to a study of human T cells and chemical hapten exposure. Turning to the study itself: Sensitization was performed using 2% DPC on a 2 cm by 2 cm upper inner arm skin site. General study findings and limits: Patch test score rose with PT1 expanded TCR count, significant at thresholds 8, 16 and 32, not 4.

The CDR3 totals 13 residues. Looked up from germline, CDR1 is SNHLY and CDR2 is FYNNEI. V was shortened by 6 bases and J by 2 bases, with 11 bases between the two germline ends. Sequenced material: whole blood, taken in connection with sensitization to the hapten diphenylcyclopropenone (DPC). The sequence came from a man aged 25-45 years with alopecia areata. Some clones in this sample may be carry-over from other donors' samples. V gene TRBV2 combines with J gene TRBJ2-7; no firm D call. This CDR3 reads CASSAQRPYEQYF. Here the CDR3 DNA reads TGTGCCAGCAGCGCACAGAGACCCTACGAGCAGTACTTC.